Listed below are T cell receptor beta chains from one sample, sequenced in a study of radiotherapy plus CTLA-4 blockade in lung cancer. Here immunoSEQ multiplex PCR was the method, and the copy in TCRdb shows in-frame clones only, minus some. The sample carries tens of thousands of clones, around 72% recorded once. The sample in question was peripheral blood, obtained from a patient treated with radiotherapy plus ipilimumab. The receptors were sampled from a human donor with non-small cell lung cancer who had stable disease on radiotherapy plus ipilimumab. Each CDR3 is given without its conserved first and last residue. The order of the fields is D gene, CDR3 length, V gene, CDR3 protein. A D gene is named only where the DNA matches it firmly.

>-|13|TRBV7-2
ASSFTGLNTGELF
>TRBD1|17|TRBV5-4
ASSLMKGQGLISGNTIY
>TRBD1|13|TRBV7-2
ASSVGTDRPDEQF
>TRBD1|13|TRBV6-4
ASSPRGPSTGELF
>TRBD2|13|TRBV15
ATSRVLAGGETQY
>-|9|TRBV27
ASSNIYEQY
>TRBD2|13|TRBV2
ASTKWGGNTGELF
>TRBD1|13|TRBV27
ASSPPDRVNEKLF
>TRBD1|11|TRBV7-6
ASSPQGGYGYT
>-|13|TRBV30
AWSNGPGASEKLF
>-|14|TRBV18
ASSPRLARNTGELF
>-|12|TRBV28
ASSLRTGRNGYT
>-|14|TRBV11-3
ASSLYPPGTINEQF
>TRBD2|11|TRBV14
ASSGLGTDTQY
>-|13|TRBV23-1
ASSLPRSSTDTQY
>TRBD1|12|TRBV7-3
ASSSNRGNTEAF
>-|11|TRBV7-7
ASSLGPDTEAF
>-|13|TRBV14
ASSQDPGTSYEQY
>-|12|TRBV4-3
ASSQDSGAGGYT
>-|12|TRBV19
ASSTRDGSYEQY
>-|11|TRBV25-1
ASSESGLQPQH
>-|11|TRBV10-3
AISESETYGYT
>TRBD2|12|TRBV11-3
ASNRGRDDNEQF
>-|11|TRBV29-1
SVEGGSYNEQF
>-|11|TRBV7-3
ASSLTSLETQY
>-|13|TRBV6-5
ASTPLANLNTEAF
>-|13|TRBV25-1
ASSVPSTSSDTQY
>-|14|TRBV7-9
ASTSAGVIKSGELF
>TRBD1|10|TRBV10-2
ASSEPGGGYT
>TRBD1|13|TRBV18
ASSPFGTGVYEQY
>-|13|TRBV18
ASSSGGRSTGELF
>TRBD1|12|TRBV29-1
SADPGTGIGELF
>-|11|TRBV6-1
ATQVWAAGELF
>TRBD1|12|TRBV10-1
ASREQGSGGELF
>TRBD1|15|TRBV5-4
ASSLGTGKPLNYGYT
>-|11|TRBV6-6
ASSPTGDYGYT
>TRBD1|10|TRBV6-6
ASSPGQAEAF